This entry is about one T cell receptor (beta chain). Antigen unknown. This specimen belongs to a study of monozygotic twins with inflammatory bowel disease. TCRalpha and TCRbeta cDNA underwent two nested PCRs of about 15 and 9 cycles. TCRdb re-called the 5' RACE reads and catalogs CDR3 proteins one per entry, DNA excluded. In total, the table holds approximately 400,000 distinct CDR3 sequences. This CDR3 is built from 14 residues. Germline V CDR1 and CDR2: SGHTA, FQGNSA. Study results and caveats: Similarity of repertoires did not differ between concordant and discordant twins, possibly from limited power.

The genes are TRBV7-2 and TRBJ1-5; TCRdb designates TRBD1, a call that cannot be tested without DNA. This sequence originates from a human donor with ulcerative colitis or Crohn's disease, or a healthy co-twin of an affected twin (not recorded which). Sequences were obtained from blood. The chain's CDR3 is CASSPTATMGPQHF. The variable domain in full, completed from reference TRBV7-2 and TRBJ1-5, reads GAGVSQSPSNKVTEKGKDVELRCDPISGHTALYWYRQSLGQGLEFLIYFQGNSAPDKSGLPSDRFSAERTGGSVSTLTIQRTQQEDSAVYLCASSPTATMGPQHFGDGTRLSIL.